This T cell receptor (beta chain) was sequenced in a study of CD8 T cells in Susac syndrome. The CDR3 has 15 residues. Germline CDR1 is LNHNV and CDR2 is YYDKDF (reference sequence). Comments on this clonotype: Compared with germline, one end of the junction differs, possibly owing to a read error.

Sequencing of TCR beta was undertaken in CD8+ and CD4+ T cells derived from blood. Negative isolation yielded CD4+ and CD8+ T cells, and FACS enriched TEMRA cells. Random-hexamer reverse transcription was applied to roughly 0.5 to 1 ug RNA. Amplification of TCR beta CDR3 was carried out by immunoSEQ multiplex PCR, which covered 54 Vbeta and 13 Jbeta segments. Via MiXCR, TCRdb re-called the immunoSEQ multiplex PCR reads, giving one row per CDR3 protein. The sample lists more than 150,000 distinct CDR3 sequences; 85% to 95% were seen once. Sequencing used CD8+ T cells from PBMCs. The chain joins TRBV15 to TRBJ2-1; 10 bases agree with TRBD2. The receptor was derived from a human donor with Susac syndrome. CDR3 protein: CATSGERTSGNEQFF. The CDR3 nucleotides read TGTGCCACCAGCGGAGAAAGGACTAGCGGCAATGAGCAGTTCTTC. Full variable domain (outside the CDR3, taken from reference TRBV15 and TRBJ2-1): DAMVIQNPRYQVTQFGKPVTLSCSQTLNHNVMYWYQQKSSQAPKLLFHYYDKDFNNEADTPDNFQSRRPNTSFCFLDIRSPGLGDTAMYLCATSGERTSGNEQFFGPGTRLTVL.